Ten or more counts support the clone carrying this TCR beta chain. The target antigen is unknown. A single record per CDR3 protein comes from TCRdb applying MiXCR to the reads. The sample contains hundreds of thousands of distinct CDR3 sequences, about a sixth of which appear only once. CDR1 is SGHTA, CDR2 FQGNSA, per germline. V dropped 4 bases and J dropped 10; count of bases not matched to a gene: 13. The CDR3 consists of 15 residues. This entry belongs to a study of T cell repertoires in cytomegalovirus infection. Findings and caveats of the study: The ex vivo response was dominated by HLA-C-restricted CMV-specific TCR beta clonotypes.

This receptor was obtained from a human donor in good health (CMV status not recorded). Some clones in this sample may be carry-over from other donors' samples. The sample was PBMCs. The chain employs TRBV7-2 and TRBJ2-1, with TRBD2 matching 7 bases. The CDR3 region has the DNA TGTGCCAGCAGCTCACGCGGCCTAGCGGAGAAGGAGCAGTTCTTC. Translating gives CASSSRGLAEKEQFF.